The next 27 T cell receptor beta chains were all read from a single sample in a study of cytomegalovirus exposure and HLA in healthy donors. The PCR had 60 Vbeta and 13 Jbeta primers. Sequencing used immunoSEQ multiplex PCR; TCRdb keeps in-frame clones, though not all of them. The repertoire has almost 200,000 clones, around 85% of them found once; the top ten carry over 2%. The sample taken for sequencing was PBMCs. The receptors here all came from a woman aged 45 to 65 in good health and CMV-seronegative.

The rearrangement joins TRBV28 to TRBJ2-4; possibly TRBD2 for D (6 bases). The V gene's germline CDR1 is MDHEN and CDR2 SYDVKM. This CDR3 is built from 14 residues. V was pared by 6 bases and J by 8 bases, with 17 bases between. The DNA of the CDR3 is TGTGCCAGCAGCAACCTGGGACTTTTGGACATTCAGTACTTC. Encoded protein: CASSNLGLLDIQYF.

This clone was observed a single time. V gene TRBV18 combines with J gene TRBJ2-7, with D perhaps TRBD2 (5 bases). The V and J ends lost 2 bases and 2 bases respectively, with 7 bases between them. From germline, CDR1 is KGHSH and CDR2 LQKENI. This CDR3 is 13 amino acids long. The CDR3 spells CASSPAGTYEQYF. CDR3 in DNA: TGTGCCAGCTCACCAGCCGGGACCTACGAGCAGTACTTC.

This CDR3 is CASSLGQGDQPQHF. CDR3 nucleotides: TGTGCCAGCAGCTTAGGGCAGGGCGATCAGCCCCAGCATTTT. The chain employs TRBV11-2 and TRBJ1-5, with a weak D call TRBD1 (5 bases). Trimming took 1 base from V and 5 from J, leaving 9 bases between them. CDR1 is SGHAT, CDR2 FQNNGV, per germline. This CDR3 comprises 14 residues.

The V call is TRBV11-3, the J call TRBJ2-3; possibly TRBD2 for D (5 bases). Looked up from germline, CDR1 is SGHNT and CDR2 is YENEEA. Trimming removed 6 bases at V and 6 bases at J, with 10 bases between. This CDR3 comprises 12 residues. CDR3 DNA sequence: TGTGCCAGCAGTTCTAGCCCGGATACGCAGTATTTT. It codes for CASSSSPDTQYF.

CDR3 bases: TGTGCCAGCAGCCTGAGGGGAGGAGCGGGCATCACATACAATGAGCAGTTCTTC. This gives the protein CASSLRGGAGITYNEQFF. The V and J genes are TRBV27 and TRBJ2-1; D is perhaps TRBD2 (6 bases). Germline values: CDR1 MNHEY, CDR2 SMNVEV (reference sequence). The CDR3 is 18 residues long. V was shortened by 6 bases and J by 4 bases, with 25 bases between the two germline ends.

The rearrangement joins TRBV12-1 to TRBJ1-5. TRBV12-1 is labeled a pseudogene. The CDR3 length is 16 residues. The chain's CDR3 is CASSSPCSNSNQPQHF. The CDR3, as DNA: TGTGCCAGCAGCTCTCCGTGTTCTAATAGCAATCAGCCCCAGCATTTT.

The chain recombines TRBV30 with TRBJ1-1; D gene unclear. The ends were cut back, 2 bases at V and 0 bases at J, with 13 bases in the middle. The CDR3 length is 15 residues. Germline V gives CDR1 GTSNPN, CDR2 SVGIG (reference sequence). CDR3 in amino acids: CAWSLGGRVNTEAFF. The CDR3 DNA reads as TGTGCCTGGAGTCTGGGAGGACGGGTGAACACTGAAGCTTTCTTT.

This chain links TRBV14 with TRBJ2-5; a weak D match, TRBD2 (5 bases). The V end lost 5 bases, the J end lost 4 bases, and 11 bases lay between the germline ends. Germline-derived CDR1 and CDR2 are SGHDN and FVKESK. This CDR3 spans 13 amino acids. This CDR3 is CASSFSRGETQYF. The CDR3 DNA follows: TGTGCCAGCAGCTTTTCACGGGGAGAGACCCAGTACTTC.

Written as DNA, the CDR3 is TGTGCCAGTAGTCCAACGACTAGAGGCGGCTACAATGAGCAGTTCTTC. It yields the protein CASSPTTRGGYNEQFF. J is TRBJ2-1 and V is TRBV19, with D tentatively TRBD2 (6 bases). CDR3 length: 16 amino acids. Germline V gene data show CDR1 as LNHDA and CDR2 as SQIVND (reference sequence). The V gene lost 5 bases and the J gene lost 3 bases, with 17 bases spanning the gap.

The rearrangement joins TRBV7-2 to TRBJ2-5, with D maybe TRBD2 (5 bases). V was cut by 4 bases and J by 5 bases, with 14 bases left in between. CDR3 length: 14 amino acids. From germline, CDR1 is SGHTA and CDR2 FQGNSA. The chain's CDR3 is CASSSLGSGETQYF. The CDR3 coding sequence is TGTGCCAGCAGCTCACTAGGGTCGGGGGAGACCCAGTACTTC.

The V gene is TRBV2, the J gene TRBJ2-7, with 7 positions matching TRBD1. Germline CDR1 SNHLY, CDR2 FYNNEI. The CDR3 totals 17 residues. Losses at the gene ends were 4 bases for V and 0 bases for J; bases not matched to a gene: 12. The DNA for the CDR3 is TGTGCCAGCAGTGTACTCCCGCCGGGACAGCTCTCCTACGAGCAGTACTTC. It is translated as CASSVLPPGQLSYEQYF. Full variable domain (rest looked up from reference TRBV2 and TRBJ2-7): EPEVTQTPSHQVTQMGQEVILRCVPISNHLYFYWYRQILGQKVEFLVSFYNNEISEKSEIFDDQFSVERPDGSNFTLKIRSTKLEDSAMYFCASSVLPPGQLSYEQYFGPGTRLTVT.

The chain employs TRBV19 and TRBJ2-3, with 15 bases lining up with TRBD2. CDR1 and CDR2 (germline): LNHDA, SQIVND (reference sequence). The junction had 5 bases not matched to a gene; V was cut back by 6 bases and J by 4 bases. The CDR3 spans 16 residues. CDR3 DNA sequence: TGTGCCAGTAGCCGGGGACTAGCGGGAGGAGCAGATACGCAGTATTTT. Translating it yields CASSRGLAGGADTQYF.

This clone was picked up a small number of times. The chain joins TRBV5-5 to TRBJ1-1; maybe TRBD1 (6 bases). This CDR3 comprises 14 residues. CDR1 SGHKS and CDR2 YYEKEE come from the germline V gene (reference sequence). V lost 1 base to trimming and J lost 2 bases, with 9 bases between them. Here the CDR3 DNA reads TGTGCCAGCAGCTTGAGGGGGATAAACACTGAAGCTTTCTTT. Translation: CASSLRGINTEAFF. The whole variable domain, filled in from reference TRBV5-5 and TRBJ1-1, reads DAGVTQSPTHLIKTRGQQVTLRCSPISGHKSVSWYQQVLGQGPQFIFQYYEKEERGRGNFPDRFSARQFPNYSSELNVNALLLGDSALYLCASSLRGINTEAFFGQGTRLTVV.

Only a few counts were recorded for this clone. The V call is TRBV6-5, the J call TRBJ2-5; 8 bases fit TRBD1. The junction had 7 bases not matched to a gene; V was cut back by 5 bases and J by 5 bases. The CDR3 contains 14 residues. Germline lookup yields CDR1 MNHEY and CDR2 SVGAGI. The CDR3 coding sequence is TGTGCCAGCAGTCAGGACAGGGTAGCGGAGACCCAGTACTTC. Translation gives CASSQDRVAETQYF.

V is TRBV5-1 and J is TRBJ1-1; D is uncertain. The CDR3 has 15 residues. Germline values: CDR1 SGHRS, CDR2 YFSETQ. The V end lost 0 bases, the J end lost 0 bases, and 9 bases lay between the germline ends. The CDR3 bases are TGCGCCAGCAGCTTGGATACCAGTGTGAACACTGAAGCTTTCTTT. Protein: CASSLDTSVNTEAFF.

The V gene is TRBV6-5, the J gene TRBJ1-2; D is ambiguous. The V end lost 0 bases, the J end lost 6 bases, and 5 bases lay between the germline ends. Per the germline V gene, CDR1 is MNHEY and CDR2 is SVGAGI. The length of the CDR3 is 12 residues. CDR3 nucleotide sequence: TGTGCCAGCAGTTACTCGGAGGATGGCTACACCTTC. It codes for CASSYSEDGYTF.

The CDR3 here is CASSEDRAGELFF. The CDR3 nucleotides read TGTGCCAGCAGTGAAGACAGGGCTGGGGAGCTGTTTTTT. V is TRBV6-5 and J is TRBJ2-2; 7 positions agree with TRBD1. This CDR3 region has 13 residues. V lost 5 bases and J lost 8; bases outside the gene matches: 5. The germline V gene has CDR1 MNHEY and CDR2 SVGAGI.

The chain has TRBV2 and TRBJ1-4; tentatively, D is TRBD1 (6 bases). CDR1 and CDR2 (germline): SNHLY, FYNNEI. The germline V and J ends were trimmed by 6 bases and 6 bases, with 14 bases remaining between them. The CDR3 sequence is 14 residues long. In nucleotides, the CDR3 is TGTGCCAGCAGGAGGACAGCCGGTGATGAAAAACTGTTTTTT. This gives the protein CASRRTAGDEKLFF.

The rearrangement joins TRBV27 to TRBJ1-1, with 7 bases aligning to TRBD1. Trimming cost V 5 bases and J 3 bases; bases outside gene matches: 12. Germline CDR1 MNHEY, CDR2 SMNVEV (reference sequence). The CDR3 covers 16 residues. The CDR3 is CASSPSPGQRDTEAFF. DNA of the CDR3: TGTGCCAGCAGTCCCTCCCCGGGACAGAGGGACACTGAAGCTTTCTTT.

The gene calls are TRBV6-5 and TRBJ2-7; D unclear. There are 14 residues in the CDR3. Between the trimmed V and J ends, which lost 5 bases and 1 base, there was a span of 12 bases. Germline V gene sequence: CDR1 MNHEY, CDR2 SVGAGI. DNA of the CDR3: TGTGCCAGCAGTCGACCGACTCGATCCTACGAGCAGTACTTC. Residues: CASSRPTRSYEQYF.

The chain employs TRBV19 and TRBJ2-1, with 7 bases that match TRBD1. Trimming removed 5 bases from V and 5 bases from J; junction bases left unmatched: 3. The germline CDR1 and CDR2 sequences are LNHDA and SQIVND (reference sequence). The CDR3 extends over 13 amino acids. In DNA form, the CDR3 reads TGTGCCAGTAGTGCCCAGGGGGACAATGAGCAGTTCTTC. Translating it yields CASSAQGDNEQFF.

The chain has TRBV28 and TRBJ1-5; TRBD1 might be the D (5 bases). V was cut by 7 bases and J by 2 bases, with 18 bases left in between. CDR1 MDHEN and CDR2 SYDVKM come from the germline V gene. The CDR3 is 16 amino acids. CDR3 amino acids: CASNPGGGWGNQPQHF. The DNA for the CDR3 is TGTGCCAGCAACCCTGGGGGGGGGTGGGGCAATCAGCCCCAGCATTTT. Complete variable domain (other parts from reference TRBV28 and TRBJ1-5): DVKVTQSSRYLVKRTGEKVFLECVQDMDHENMFWYRQDPGLGLRLIYFSYDVKMKEKGDIPEGYSVSREKKERFSLILESASTNQTSMYLCASNPGGGWGNQPQHFGDGTRLSIL.

V gene TRBV28 combines with J gene TRBJ1-2; D possibly corresponds to TRBD1 (5 bases). The germline gives CDR1 MDHEN, CDR2 SYDVKM. Trimming pared 2 bases from V and 1 base from J, leaving 8 bases between. The CDR3 sequence is 14 residues long. CDR3: CASSLRQNNYGYTF. In DNA, the CDR3 is TGTGCCAGCAGTTTACGACAGAATAACTATGGCTACACCTTC.

The chain is built from TRBV29-1 and TRBJ1-2; unclear D gene. Germline V gene data show CDR1 as SQVTM and CDR2 as ANQGSEA. This CDR3 is built from 12 residues. The V end lost 7 bases, the J end lost 3 bases, and 12 bases lay between the germline ends. Written as DNA, the CDR3 is TGCAGCGCCGCGCCGGGTGACTATGGCTACACCTTC. It specifies CSAAPGDYGYTF.

In its sample, this clone was seen once. The chain couples TRBV2 to TRBJ2-4; D gene unclear. CDR1 and CDR2 (germline): SNHLY, FYNNEI. The CDR3 sequence is 11 residues long. V was cut by 4 bases and J by 9 bases, with 7 bases left in between. The CDR3: CASSAISIQYF. The CDR3 DNA is TGTGCCAGCAGTGCTATTAGCATTCAGTACTTC.

This rearrangement joins TRBV6-5 to TRBJ2-7; TRBD2 agrees at 7 bases. CDR3 length: 12 amino acids. The V gene's germline CDR1 is MNHEY and CDR2 SVGAGI. Trimming removed 8 bases from V and 3 bases from J; junction bases left unmatched: 4. The CDR3 protein is CASGPGGYEQYF. The CDR3 nucleotides read TGTGCCAGCGGCCCGGGGGGCTACGAGCAGTACTTC.

The rearrangement uses TRBV29-1 and TRBJ1-5; D call uncertain. The V gene's germline CDR1 is SQVTM and CDR2 ANQGSEA. The CDR3 sequence is 15 residues long. Trimming stripped 2 bases from V and 5 bases from J, with 16 bases between. CDR3 amino acids: CSVEMRERAYQPQHF. The CDR3 DNA follows: TGCAGCGTTGAAATGAGGGAGAGAGCCTATCAGCCCCAGCATTTT.